This is a list of T cell receptor beta chains from one sample in a study of blood T cell repertoires in COVID-19. Sequencing used immunoSEQ multiplex PCR; TCRdb keeps in-frame clones, though not all of them. Of fewer than 250,000 clones listed, 65% to 85% are singletons. The specimen sequenced was peripheral blood. These receptors originate from a man in his forties or fifties with active or convalescent COVID-19. The CDR3 runs from the conserved cysteine through the conserved F or W. D genes are given only for firm matches. Clone size appears in some rows only: once, few, many, or a class for an expanded clone.

j_call,v_call,clone_size,d_call,cdr3_aa,cdr3_nt
TRBJ1-4,TRBV4-1,.,.,CASSRGGDEDEKLFF,TGCGCCAGCAGCCGGGGAGGGGACGAAGATGAAAAACTGTTTTTT
TRBJ1-4,TRBV29-1,.,.,CSVEVEARREKLFF,TGCAGCGTTGAAGTTGAGGCAAGACGAGAAAAACTGTTTTTT
TRBJ2-3,TRBV28,.,TRBD2,CASRPPLLAGDLRDTQYF,TGTGCCAGCAGACCCCCCCTTTTAGCGGGGGACCTTCGGGATACGCAGTATTTT
TRBJ1-2,TRBV27,.,.,CASSYQQGYGYTF,TGTGCCAGCAGTTACCAGCAGGGGTATGGCTACACCTTC
TRBJ2-1,TRBV19,.,TRBD1,CASSILGTGNNEQFF,TGTGCCAGTAGTATCCTCGGGACAGGCAACAATGAGCAGTTCTTC
TRBJ1-2,TRBV4-1,.,.,CASSQVAANYGYTF,TGCGCCAGCAGCCAAGTTGCAGCTAACTATGGCTACACCTTC
TRBJ1-6,TRBV19,.,.,CASTWIGGQSPLHF,TGTGCCAGTACCTGGATCGGGGGGCAGTCACCCCTCCACTTT
TRBJ2-1,TRBV18,.,TRBD1,CASSPRGQDASEQFF,TGTGCCAGCTCACCACGCGGACAGGATGCTAGTGAGCAGTTCTTC
TRBJ1-5,TRBV27,.,.,CASKAGSNQPQHF,TGTGCCAGCAAGGCGGGGAGCAATCAGCCCCAGCATTTT
TRBJ1-6,TRBV27,.,.,CASSLYVERQRPLHF,TGTGCCAGCAGTTTATACGTAGAGAGACAGAGACCCCTCCACTTT
TRBJ2-3,TRBV30,.,TRBD2,CAWTPGGATDTQYF,TGTGCCTGGACCCCCGGGGGGGCTACAGATACGCAGTATTTT
TRBJ2-1,TRBV24-1,.,TRBD2,CATSDSTSGGTYNEQFF,TGTGCCACCAGTGATTCAACTAGCGGGGGGACCTACAATGAGCAGTTCTTC
TRBJ1-4,TRBV9,.,TRBD1,CASSRRPTGGYEKLFF,TGTGCCAGCAGCAGACGTCCGACAGGGGGCTATGAAAAACTGTTTTTT
TRBJ1-2,TRBV27,.,.,CASRPPHGGYGYTF,TGTGCCAGCAGGCCTCCTCACGGTGGCTATGGCTACACCTTC
TRBJ1-2,TRBV30,.,.,CAWKIGGYGYTF,TGTGCCTGGAAGATCGGAGGATACGGCTACACCTTC
TRBJ2-1,TRBV18,.,.,CASSPSAGDNEQFF,TGTGCCAGCTCACCCTCCGCGGGCGACAATGAGCAGTTCTTC
TRBJ1-4,TRBV4-1,.,.,CASSPQGDNEKLFF,TGCGCCAGCAGCCCACAGGGAGATAATGAAAAACTGTTTTTT
TRBJ2-3,TRBV14,.,.,CASRGQITDTQYF,TGTGCCAGCAGGGGCCAGATCACAGATACGCAGTATTTT
TRBJ2-1,TRBV27,.,.,CASCGQYNEQFF,TGTGCCAGCTGCGGCCAATACAATGAGCAGTTCTTC
TRBJ1-1,TRBV3-1/TRBV3-2,.,.,CASSQGRNTEAFF,TGTGCCAGCAGCCAAGGGAGGAACACTGAAGCTTTCTTT
TRBJ2-2,TRBV30,.,TRBD1,CAWSVLVRGQSNTGELFF,TGTGCCTGGAGTGTACTGGTCAGGGGGCAATCAAACACCGGGGAGCTGTTTTTT
TRBJ2-7,TRBV10-2,.,TRBD2,CASSEFGTSGYEQYF,TGCGCCAGCAGTGAGTTCGGGACTAGCGGCTACGAGCAGTACTTC
TRBJ1-2,TRBV30,once,.,CAWRHQGRFYGYTF,TGTGCCTGGAGGCACCAGGGGCGTTTCTATGGCTACACCTTC
TRBJ2-5,TRBV3-1/TRBV3-2,.,TRBD2,CASSRLAEWGSETQYF,TGTGCCAGCAGCCGACTAGCGGAGTGGGGGAGCGAGACCCAGTACTTC
TRBJ2-7,TRBV30,.,TRBD1,CAWSDWQGQGGYEQYF,TGTGCCTGGAGTGATTGGCAGGGACAGGGAGGCTACGAGCAGTACTTC
TRBJ1-3,TRBV6-6,once,.,CASRSQVLDGNTIYF,TGTGCCAGCAGATCACAGGTCCTCGATGGAAACACCATATATTTT
TRBJ2-7,TRBV3-1/TRBV3-2,.,TRBD2,CASSHSRERDAFRYEQYF,TGTGCCAGCAGCCATAGTAGGGAGCGGGACGCCTTCCGGTACGAGCAGTACTTC
TRBJ2-1,TRBV18,.,TRBD1,CASSPPDRGPYNEQFF,TGTGCCAGCTCACCACCGGACAGGGGCCCCTACAATGAGCAGTTCTTC
TRBJ2-6,TRBV4-3,.,.,CASSQEVAGVRGANVLTF,TGCGCCAGCAGCCAAGAGGTAGCAGGGGTACGTGGGGCCAACGTCCTGACTTTC
TRBJ1-2,TRBV28,.,TRBD1,CASSSQQGVQYYGYTF,TGTGCCAGCAGTTCACAACAGGGGGTTCAATACTATGGCTACACCTTC
TRBJ1-1,TRBV6-2/TRBV6-3,.,.,CASSSGGLNTEAFF,TGTGCCAGCAGTTCGGGGGGCTTGAACACTGAAGCTTTCTTT
TRBJ2-1,TRBV13,few,TRBD2,CASSGRLAYEQFF,TGTGCCAGCAGCGGGCGACTAGCTTATGAGCAGTTCTTC
TRBJ2-3,TRBV11-2,.,TRBD2,CASTPGGGGSTDTQYF,TGTGCCAGCACCCCGGGGGGGGGAGGTAGCACAGATACGCAGTATTTT
TRBJ1-1,TRBV7-9,.,.,CASSLNRNTEAFF,TGTGCCAGCAGCTTAAATAGGAACACTGAAGCTTTCTTT
TRBJ2-5,TRBV2,.,.,CASSPGRYQETQYF,TGTGCCAGCAGCCCCGGCAGGTACCAAGAGACCCAGTACTTC
TRBJ2-7,TRBV5-1,.,.,CASSLGDGGRSYEQYF,TGCGCCAGCAGCTTGGGAGACGGGGGTAGGTCCTACGAGCAGTACTTC
TRBJ2-7,TRBV30,once,.,CAWSGTPYEQYF,TGTGCCTGGAGTGGGACACCCTACGAGCAGTACTTC
TRBJ1-2,TRBV25-1,.,.,CASSEFQEQPSGYTF,TGTGCCAGCAGTGAATTTCAGGAACAGCCATCTGGCTACACCTTC
TRBJ2-2,TRBV4-1,.,TRBD2,CASSGVAGVTGELFF,TGCGCCAGCAGCGGGGTAGCGGGAGTCACCGGGGAGCTGTTTTTT
TRBJ2-7,TRBV5-1,.,.,CASSLGVSRREQYF,TGCGCCAGCAGCTTGGGAGTTAGTCGCAGGGAGCAGTACTTC
TRBJ1-1,TRBV24-1,.,.,CATRGEGTTEAFF,TGTGCCACCAGGGGGGAGGGGACCACTGAAGCTTTCTTT
TRBJ2-3,TRBV11-2,.,.,CASSPVDTQYF,TGTGCCAGCAGCCCGGTAGATACGCAGTATTTT
TRBJ2-5,TRBV19,.,.,CASSISETGTQYF,TGTGCCAGTAGTATCTCGGAGACGGGGACCCAGTACTTC
TRBJ1-1,TRBV10-3,many,.,CAISESGGLVTEAFF,TGTGCCATCAGTGAGTCCGGGGGGCTTGTCACTGAAGCTTTCTTT
TRBJ2-5,TRBV19,.,.,CASSPRQVQETQYF,TGTGCCAGTAGTCCTCGACAGGTCCAAGAGACCCAGTACTTC
TRBJ2-1,TRBV6-5,.,.,CASSLLAARNEQFF,TGTGCCAGCAGTTTGTTAGCAGCCAGAAATGAGCAGTTCTTC
TRBJ2-3,TRBV9,.,.,CASSVVGGGTDTQYF,TGTGCCAGCAGCGTAGTCGGGGGTGGAACAGATACGCAGTATTTT
TRBJ1-5,TRBV19,few,TRBD1,CASSTMDRGLSNQPQHF,TGTGCCAGTAGTACGATGGACAGGGGGCTCAGCAATCAGCCCCAGCATTTT
TRBJ1-1,TRBV12-3/TRBV12-4,.,TRBD1,CASSVGGPGLAF,TGTGCCAGCAGCGTAGGGGGCCCTGGTTTGGCCTTT
TRBJ1-6,TRBV28,few,TRBD1,CASSRQGMGTYNSPLHF,TGTGCCAGCAGTAGACAGGGAATGGGAACCTATAATTCACCCCTCCACTTT
TRBJ1-1,TRBV19,.,.,CASSRDTYTEAFF,TGTGCCAGTAGTCGGGACACCTACACTGAAGCTTTCTTT
TRBJ2-7,TRBV5-4,.,TRBD2,CASSLNSGRAHEQYF,TGTGCCAGCAGCTTAAACAGCGGGAGGGCCCACGAGCAGTACTTC
TRBJ2-1,TRBV5-1,.,.,CASSLGRVGEQFF,TGCGCCAGCAGCTTGGGCAGGGTGGGTGAGCAGTTCTTC
TRBJ2-5,TRBV7-2,.,TRBD1,CASSSTGLGETQYF,TGTGCCAGCAGCTCGACAGGGTTAGGGGAGACCCAGTACTTC